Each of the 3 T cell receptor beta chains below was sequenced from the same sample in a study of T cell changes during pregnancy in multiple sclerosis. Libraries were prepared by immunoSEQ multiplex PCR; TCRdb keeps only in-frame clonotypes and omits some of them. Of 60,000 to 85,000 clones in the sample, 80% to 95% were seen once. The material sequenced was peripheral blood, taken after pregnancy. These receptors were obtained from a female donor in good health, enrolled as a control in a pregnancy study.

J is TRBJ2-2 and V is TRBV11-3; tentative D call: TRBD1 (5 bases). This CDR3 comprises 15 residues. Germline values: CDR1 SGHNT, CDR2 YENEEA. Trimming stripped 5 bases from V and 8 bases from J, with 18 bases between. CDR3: CASSPYTGYGGELFF. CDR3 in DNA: TGTGCCAGCAGCCCTTATACAGGCTACGGAGGGGAGCTGTTTTTT.

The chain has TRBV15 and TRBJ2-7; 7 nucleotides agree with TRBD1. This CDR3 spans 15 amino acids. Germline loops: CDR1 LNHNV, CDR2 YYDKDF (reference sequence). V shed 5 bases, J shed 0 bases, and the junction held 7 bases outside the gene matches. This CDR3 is CATSPQRTGSYEQYF. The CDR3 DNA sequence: TGTGCCACCAGCCCCCAAAGGACAGGCTCCTACGAGCAGTACTTC.

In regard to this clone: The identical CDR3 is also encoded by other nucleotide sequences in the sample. The CDR3 spells CASSLSGRGNQPQHF. CDR3 DNA sequence: TGTGCCAGCAGTTTATCGGGCAGGGGAAATCAGCCCCAGCATTTT. V is TRBV28 and J is TRBJ1-5; the D gene is possibly TRBD1 (6 bases). The CDR3 has 15 amino acids. Per germline, CDR1 MDHEN and CDR2 SYDVKM. Trimming shortened V by 1 base and J by 4 bases, and 11 bases separated the two germline ends.